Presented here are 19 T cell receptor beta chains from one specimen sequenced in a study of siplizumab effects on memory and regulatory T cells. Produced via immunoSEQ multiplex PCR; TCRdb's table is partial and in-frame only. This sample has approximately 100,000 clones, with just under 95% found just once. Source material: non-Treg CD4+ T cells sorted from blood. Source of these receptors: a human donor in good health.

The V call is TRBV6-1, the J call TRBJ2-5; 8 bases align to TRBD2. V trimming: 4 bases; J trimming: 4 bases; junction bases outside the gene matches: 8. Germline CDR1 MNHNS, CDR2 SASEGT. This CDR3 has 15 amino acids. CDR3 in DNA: TGTGCCAGCAGTGTGTTAGCGGGGAGCTCAGAGACCCAGTACTTC. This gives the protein CASSVLAGSSETQYF.

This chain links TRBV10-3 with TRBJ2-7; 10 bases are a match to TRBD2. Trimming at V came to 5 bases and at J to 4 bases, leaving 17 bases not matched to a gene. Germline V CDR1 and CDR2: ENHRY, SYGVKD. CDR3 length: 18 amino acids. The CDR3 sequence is CAISIRGPGTSALYEQYF. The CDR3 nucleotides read TGTGCCATCAGTATAAGGGGCCCTGGGACTAGCGCCCTATACGAGCAGTACTTC.

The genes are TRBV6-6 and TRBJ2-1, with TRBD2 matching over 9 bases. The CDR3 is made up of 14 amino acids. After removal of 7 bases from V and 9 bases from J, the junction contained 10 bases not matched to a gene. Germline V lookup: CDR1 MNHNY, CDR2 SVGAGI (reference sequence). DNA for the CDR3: TGTGCCAGCAACCCGCGGGGGGGAGACAGTGAGCAGTTCTTC. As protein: CASNPRGGDSEQFF.

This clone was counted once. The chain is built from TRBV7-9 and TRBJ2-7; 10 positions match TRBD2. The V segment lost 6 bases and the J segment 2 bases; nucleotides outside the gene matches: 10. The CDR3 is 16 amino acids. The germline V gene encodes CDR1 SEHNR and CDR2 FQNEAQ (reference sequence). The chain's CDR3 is CASSRRTSGVTYEQYF. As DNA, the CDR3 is TGTGCCAGCAGTCGTAGGACTAGCGGTGTTACCTACGAGCAGTACTTC.

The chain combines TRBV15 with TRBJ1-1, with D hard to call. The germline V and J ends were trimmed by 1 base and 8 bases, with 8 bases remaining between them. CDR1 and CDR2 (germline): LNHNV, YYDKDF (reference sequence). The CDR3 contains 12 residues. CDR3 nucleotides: TGTGCCACCAGCAGAGTAGGGCAGGAAGCTTTCTTT. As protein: CATSRVGQEAFF.

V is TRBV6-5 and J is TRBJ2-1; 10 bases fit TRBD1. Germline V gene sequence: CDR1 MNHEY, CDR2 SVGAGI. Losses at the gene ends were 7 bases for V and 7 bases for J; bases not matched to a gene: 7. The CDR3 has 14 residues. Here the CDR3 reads CASTGQGMANEQFF. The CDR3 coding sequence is TGTGCCAGCACGGGACAGGGGATGGCGAATGAGCAGTTCTTC.

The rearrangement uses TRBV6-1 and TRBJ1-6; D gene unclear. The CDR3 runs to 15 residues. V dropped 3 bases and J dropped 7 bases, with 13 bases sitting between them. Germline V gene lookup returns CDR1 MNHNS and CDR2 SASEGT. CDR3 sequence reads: CASSDGVGLNSPLHF. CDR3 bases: TGTGCCAGCAGTGACGGGGTGGGTTTGAATTCACCCCTCCACTTT.

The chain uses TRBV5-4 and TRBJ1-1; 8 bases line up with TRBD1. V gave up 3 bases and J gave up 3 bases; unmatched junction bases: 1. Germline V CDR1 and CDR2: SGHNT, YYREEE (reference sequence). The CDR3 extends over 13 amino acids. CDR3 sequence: CASSSTGDTEAFF. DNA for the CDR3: TGTGCCAGCAGCTCGACAGGGGACACTGAAGCTTTCTTT. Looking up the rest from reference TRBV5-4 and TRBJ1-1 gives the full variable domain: ETGVTQSPTHLIKTRGQQVTLRCSSQSGHNTVSWYQQALGQGPQFIFQYYREEENGRGNFPPRFSGLQFPNYSSELNVNALELDDSALYLCASSSTGDTEAFFGQGTRLTVV.

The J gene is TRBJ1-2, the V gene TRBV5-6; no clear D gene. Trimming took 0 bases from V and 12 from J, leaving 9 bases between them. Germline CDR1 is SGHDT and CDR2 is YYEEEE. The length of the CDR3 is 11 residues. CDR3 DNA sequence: TGTGCCAGCAGCTTGGGGACGGGTAACACCTTC. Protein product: CASSLGTGNTF.

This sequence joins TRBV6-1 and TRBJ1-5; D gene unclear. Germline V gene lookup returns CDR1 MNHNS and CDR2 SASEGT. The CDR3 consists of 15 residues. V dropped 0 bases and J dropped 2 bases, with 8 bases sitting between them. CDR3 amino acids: CASSEASGGNQPQHF. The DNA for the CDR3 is TGTGCCAGCAGTGAAGCGTCCGGGGGCAATCAGCCCCAGCATTTT.

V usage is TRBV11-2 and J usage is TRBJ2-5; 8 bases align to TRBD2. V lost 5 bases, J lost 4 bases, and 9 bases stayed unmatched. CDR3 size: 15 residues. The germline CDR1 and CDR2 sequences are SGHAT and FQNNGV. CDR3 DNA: TGTGCCAGCAGCCCCCGAGCGGGGGCAAGAGAGACCCAGTACTTC. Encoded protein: CASSPRAGARETQYF.

This chain's CDR3 is CASSQDSGTGWNEQYF. The CDR3 region has the DNA TGTGCCAGCAGCCAAGATTCCGGGACAGGGTGGAACGAGCAGTACTTC. This rearrangement joins TRBV4-2 to TRBJ2-7, with 9 positions matching TRBD1. Germline V gene lookup returns CDR1 LGHNA and CDR2 YNFKEQ. V shed 0 bases and J 5 bases; nucleotides not matched to a gene: 8. This CDR3 has 16 amino acids.

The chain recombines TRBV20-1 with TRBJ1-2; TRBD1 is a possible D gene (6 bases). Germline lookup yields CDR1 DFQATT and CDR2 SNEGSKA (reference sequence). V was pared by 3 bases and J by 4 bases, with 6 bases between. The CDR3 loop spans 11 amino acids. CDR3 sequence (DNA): TGCAGTGCTAGGGGGGCCTATGGCTACACCTTC. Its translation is CSARGAYGYTF.

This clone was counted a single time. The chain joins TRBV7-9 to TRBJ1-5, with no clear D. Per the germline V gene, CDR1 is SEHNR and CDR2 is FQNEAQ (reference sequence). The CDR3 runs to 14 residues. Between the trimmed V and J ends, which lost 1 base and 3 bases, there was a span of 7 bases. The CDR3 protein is CASSLVQANQPQHF. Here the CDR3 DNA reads TGTGCCAGCAGCTTAGTCCAGGCCAATCAGCCCCAGCATTTT.

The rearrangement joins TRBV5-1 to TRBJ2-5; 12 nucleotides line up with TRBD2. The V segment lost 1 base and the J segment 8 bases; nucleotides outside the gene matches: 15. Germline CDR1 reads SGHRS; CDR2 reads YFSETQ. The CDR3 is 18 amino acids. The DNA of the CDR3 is TGCGCCAGCAGCTTGTTTTCACTAGCGGGGGGCCAAAGCAATACCCAGTACTTC. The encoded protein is CASSLFSLAGGQSNTQYF.

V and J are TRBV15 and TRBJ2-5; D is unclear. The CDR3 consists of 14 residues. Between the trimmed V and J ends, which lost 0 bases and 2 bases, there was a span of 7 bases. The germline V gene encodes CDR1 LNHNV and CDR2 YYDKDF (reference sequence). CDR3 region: CATSRDLGQETQYF. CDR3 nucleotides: TGTGCCACCAGCAGAGATCTGGGTCAAGAGACCCAGTACTTC.

CDR3 DNA sequence: TGTGCCAGCAGAACAATCGGGGGGAGAGACAATGAGCAGTTCTTC. It specifies CASRTIGGRDNEQFF. This chain connects TRBV5-4 to TRBJ2-1; 7 positions agree with TRBD2. Germline-derived CDR1 and CDR2 are SGHNT and YYREEE (reference sequence). The CDR3 length is 15 residues. The ends lost 5 bases at V and 5 bases at J; junction bases unmatched: 10. The full variable domain, with the rest looked up from reference TRBV5-4 and TRBJ2-1, is ETGVTQSPTHLIKTRGQQVTLRCSSQSGHNTVSWYQQALGQGPQFIFQYYREEENGRGNFPPRFSGLQFPNYSSELNVNALELDDSALYLCASRTIGGRDNEQFFGPGTRLTVL.

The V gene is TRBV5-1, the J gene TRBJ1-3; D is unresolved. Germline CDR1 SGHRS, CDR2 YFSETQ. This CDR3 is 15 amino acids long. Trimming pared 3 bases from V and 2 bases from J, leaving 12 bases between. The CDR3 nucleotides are TGCGCCAGCAGCTCGACCTCTGCCGCTGGAAACACCATATATTTT. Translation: CASSSTSAAGNTIYF.

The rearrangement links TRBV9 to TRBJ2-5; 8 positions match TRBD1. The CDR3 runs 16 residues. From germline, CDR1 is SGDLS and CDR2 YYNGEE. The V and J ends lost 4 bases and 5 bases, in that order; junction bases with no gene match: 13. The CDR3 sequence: CASSPKGQAVLETQYF. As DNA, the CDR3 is TGTGCCAGCAGCCCTAAGGGACAGGCAGTCCTGGAGACCCAGTACTTC.